One T cell receptor beta chain is described in this entry. Its antigen is currently not known. No base quality values were provided; no much bigger clone lies one nucleotide off. This record comes from a study of T-cell reconstitution after alpha-beta-depleted transplantation in children (dated by TCRdb to about 2016). Notes on the research overall: Using TCR repertoire profiling, the study followed T-cell immune reconstitution in a quantitative way in children after TCRalphabeta/CD19-depleted allogeneic hematopoietic cell transplantation.

Library prep was done by PCR. The sample was run on an Illumina HiSeq 2500. TCR libraries were prepared with molecular barcoding, using unique molecular identifiers to normalize TCRbeta repertoire quantification. The public reads were reanalyzed by TCRdb: fastp trimming at Q25, MiXCR alignment, in-frame beta chains only. Rows matching on CDR3 protein sequence are summarized as one entry with the most common DNA and genes. The sample table lists fewer than 400,000 distinct CDR3 sequences, 20% of them with a count of one. About 3.8% of the sample lies in the top ten. Reading the germline V gene gives CDR1 LGHNA and CDR2 YSLEER. The junction shows trimming of 6 bases on V and 4 bases on J, and the gene matches do not reach 10 bases of it. From its cysteine to its phenylalanine, the CDR3 spans 15 amino acids. Only the CDR3 DNA is retained, 45 bases long and in frame from the first base.

The chain is made from TRBV4-3 and TRBJ2-3; a stretch of 7 junction bases matches TRBD2. The receptor was derived from a human donor who donated a stem cell graft to a child with acute myeloid leukemia. The sample consisted of PBMCs from the stem cell graft donor, taken from the stem cell graft. The CDR3 is CASREGREKADTQYF. The DNA is TGCGCCAGCAGAGAAGGGAGGGAGAAAGCAGATACGCAGTATTTT.